This T cell receptor (beta chain) was captured in a study of CD4 T cells in relation to SARS-CoV-2 and coronaviruses. The study, taken as a whole, reports: SARS-CoV-2-driven expansion was significantly weaker in crossreactive than monoreactive clones. About 65% of donors had memory CD4+ clonotypes crossrecognizing SARS-CoV-2 and common cold coronavirus spike.

Comments on this clone: Its antigen is as yet unknown.

Data came from immunoSEQ multiplex PCR; TCRdb stores just in-frame clones and leaves some out. The sample has some 68,000 clones, more than 85% seen once; the top ten hold roughly 0.21%. Germline V gene lookup returns CDR1 KGHSH and CDR2 LQKENI. The ends were cut back, 1 base at V and 0 bases at J, with 12 bases in the middle. This CDR3 is built from 16 residues. The unexposed donors gave CD4+ T cells in 2011-2018, prior to COVID-19. The chain joins TRBV18 to TRBJ2-5; no firm D call. The sequence was collected from a human donor in good health. Sequencing was done on a sample of naive CD4+ T cells from PBMCs. Specified subset: naive CD4+ T cells isolated by negative enrichment. This chain's CDR3 is CASSPQVTEYQETQYF. CDR3 nucleotides: TGTGCCAGCTCACCACAGGTGACGGAGTACCAAGAGACCCAGTACTTC.